These T cell receptor beta chains were read from a single sample in a study of OX40 agonist ivuxolimab in advanced cancers. Sequenced by immunoSEQ multiplex PCR; TCRdb stores in-frame clones only, minus some. In the table there are over 35,000 clones, around nine tenths of which are singletons. The specimen comprised CD4+ or CD8+ T cells sorted from blood, sampled in a trial of the OX40 agonist ivuxolimab. These TCRs come from an adult with an advanced solid tumor such as melanoma, head and neck, liver or kidney cancer. Both conserved end residues are part of each CDR3. Each record gives: CDR3 DNA, CDR3 protein, V gene, clone size, D gene, J gene. The D gene is left open where the match is weak. Expanded clones get a size class; other rows say once, few or many, or leave the size out.

cdr3_nt: TGTGCCAGCTCACCACTGGGACAGGGGCGCGAGCAGTACTTC
cdr3_aa: CASSPLGQGREQYF
v_call: TRBV18
clone_size: NA
d_call: TRBD1
j_call: TRBJ2-7

cdr3_nt: TGTGCCAGCACCGCGGGGTGGGGAAACACCATATATTTT
cdr3_aa: CASTAGWGNTIYF
v_call: TRBV6-6
clone_size: NA
d_call: NA
j_call: TRBJ1-3

cdr3_nt: TGTGCCACCCACGACCAGGGGATGAACACTGAAGCTTTCTTT
cdr3_aa: CATHDQGMNTEAFF
v_call: TRBV10-3
clone_size: NA
d_call: NA
j_call: TRBJ1-1

cdr3_nt: TGTGCCAGCAGTTACACCACAGACAAGGAGTTCTTC
cdr3_aa: CASSYTTDKEFF
v_call: TRBV6-5
clone_size: few
d_call: NA
j_call: TRBJ2-1

cdr3_nt: TGTGCCAGCAGCCCCGGTGGGGGGCGACCTAATCAGCCCCAGCATTTT
cdr3_aa: CASSPGGGRPNQPQHF
v_call: TRBV21-1
clone_size: NA
d_call: NA
j_call: TRBJ1-5

cdr3_nt: TGTGCCAGCAGCGTAGGGACACAGACCTACAATGAGCAGTTCTTC
cdr3_aa: CASSVGTQTYNEQFF
v_call: TRBV9
clone_size: NA
d_call: NA
j_call: TRBJ2-1

cdr3_nt: TGTGCCCCTGGGGCAGCCTACGAGCAGTACTTC
cdr3_aa: CAPGAAYEQYF
v_call: TRBV27
clone_size: NA
d_call: NA
j_call: TRBJ2-7

cdr3_nt: TGTGCCAGCACCCCGAGCCGCCTAGCCAAAAACATTCAGTACTTC
cdr3_aa: CASTPSRLAKNIQYF
v_call: TRBV7-9
clone_size: NA
d_call: NA
j_call: TRBJ2-4

cdr3_nt: TGCGCCAGCAGCCAAGCGGGTCCTAGGGCGGGAGGGTTCAATGAGCAGTTCTTC
cdr3_aa: CASSQAGPRAGGFNEQFF
v_call: TRBV4-1
clone_size: NA
d_call: TRBD2
j_call: TRBJ2-1

cdr3_nt: TGTGCCAGCAGCTTAGTCCACGAGTCCCCAACGAGATACTTC
cdr3_aa: CASSLVHESPTRYF
v_call: TRBV7-9
clone_size: NA
d_call: NA
j_call: TRBJ2-5

cdr3_nt: TGCGCCAGCAGCTTAACGGGGAACACTGAAGCTTTCTTT
cdr3_aa: CASSLTGNTEAFF
v_call: TRBV5-1
clone_size: NA
d_call: NA
j_call: TRBJ1-1

cdr3_nt: TGTGCCAGCCGTGAGAGCTCTGGGGCCAACGTCCTGACTTTC
cdr3_aa: CASRESSGANVLTF
v_call: TRBV28
clone_size: NA
d_call: NA
j_call: TRBJ2-6

cdr3_nt: TGTGCCAGCAGCCAAGATCCGGGATCCTCTGGAAACACCATATATTTT
cdr3_aa: CASSQDPGSSGNTIYF
v_call: TRBV4-2
clone_size: NA
d_call: NA
j_call: TRBJ1-3

cdr3_nt: TGTGCCAGCAGCGTCCGGGACAGGGGCTATGGCTACACCTTC
cdr3_aa: CASSVRDRGYGYTF
v_call: TRBV7-9
clone_size: NA
d_call: TRBD1
j_call: TRBJ1-2

cdr3_nt: TGTGCCGGCAGCTTAACAGGTAGCTGGTCAGATACGCAGTATTTT
cdr3_aa: CAGSLTGSWSDTQYF
v_call: TRBV7-3
clone_size: NA
d_call: NA
j_call: TRBJ2-3

cdr3_nt: TGTGCCAGTAGCAGGTTCGGGACTGAAGCTTTCTTT
cdr3_aa: CASSRFGTEAFF
v_call: TRBV19
clone_size: few
d_call: NA
j_call: TRBJ1-1